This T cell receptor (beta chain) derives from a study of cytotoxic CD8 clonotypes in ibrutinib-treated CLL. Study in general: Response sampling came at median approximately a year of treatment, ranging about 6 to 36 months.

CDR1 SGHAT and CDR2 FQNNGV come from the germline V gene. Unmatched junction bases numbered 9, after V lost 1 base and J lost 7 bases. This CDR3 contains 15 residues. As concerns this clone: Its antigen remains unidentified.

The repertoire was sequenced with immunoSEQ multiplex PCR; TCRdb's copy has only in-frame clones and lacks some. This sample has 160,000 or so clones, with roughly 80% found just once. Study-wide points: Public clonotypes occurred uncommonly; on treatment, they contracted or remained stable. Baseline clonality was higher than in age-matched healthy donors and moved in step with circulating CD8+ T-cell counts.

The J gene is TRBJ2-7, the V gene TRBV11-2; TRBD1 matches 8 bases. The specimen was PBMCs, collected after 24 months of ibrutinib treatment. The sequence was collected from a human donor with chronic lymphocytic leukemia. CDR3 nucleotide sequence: TGTGCCAGCAGCTTAGCCCCCGGACAGGGATGGGAGCAGTACTTC. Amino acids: CASSLAPGQGWEQYF.